The text below deals with one T cell receptor (beta chain). A junction boundary mismatches the germline segment, possibly from a read error. Germline assignment: CDR1 MNHNS and CDR2 SASEGT. This CDR3 has 15 residues. The iRepertoire nested amplicon-rescue multiplex PCR amplified TCR alpha and beta CDR3s from RNA. TCRdb recomputed calls from the multiplex PCR reads with MiXCR, one row per CDR3 protein. The profile covers approximately 400,000 distinct CDR3 sequences, with about two fifths appearing a single time and about 12% taken by the ten largest. The data are from a study of glioma-infiltrating T cells. Looking at the study overall: Presurgical dexamethasone in glioma patients lasted six or fewer days.

This chain joins TRBV6-1 and TRBJ2-3; no clear D gene. This sequence originates from a human donor with low-grade glioma or glioblastoma, undergoing nonglioma brain surgery, or in good health (not recorded which). Sample: glioma tissue, nonneoplastic brain tissue, or PBMCs (not recorded which). The DNA of the CDR3 is TGTGCCAGCATTCCCGCGGCGGCGAGCACAGATACGAAGTATTTT. It codes for CASIPAAASTDTKYF.